Presented here are 32 T cell receptor beta chains from one specimen sequenced in a study of T cells in localized non-small cell lung cancer. Measured with immunoSEQ multiplex PCR; TCRdb has only the in-frame clones, and not every one. Found here are 25,000 to 40,000 clones, about four fifths of them singletons; the top ten hold roughly 15%. The sample was peripheral blood, taken before any cancer treatment. The receptors originated from a male donor at least 60 years old with stage III squamous cell lung carcinoma.

The rearrangement joins TRBV7-2 to TRBJ2-7; 8 bases agree with TRBD1. Looked up from germline, CDR1 is SGHTA and CDR2 is FQGNSA. The CDR3 extends over 14 amino acids. The ends lost 6 bases at V and 3 bases at J; junction bases unmatched: 7. The CDR3 nucleotides are TGTGCCAGCAGATTCGGGACAGGAATCTACGAGCAGTACTTC. It translates to CASRFGTGIYEQYF.

This clone was counted only a few times. The V gene is TRBV6-5, the J gene TRBJ2-2; D gene unclear. The CDR3 spans 12 residues. CDR1 is MNHEY and CDR2 is SVGAGI in the germline V gene. Trimming took 5 bases from V and 6 from J, leaving 7 bases between them. The CDR3 spells CASSTPSGELFF. The CDR3 region has the DNA TGTGCCAGCAGTACCCCCTCCGGGGAGCTGTTTTTT.

The table lists this clone with a few counts. The V call is TRBV6-1, the J call TRBJ1-2; 12 bases match TRBD1. The CDR3 runs to 17 residues. V lost 3 bases to trimming and J lost 3 bases; unmatched junction nucleotides: 8. Germline V gives CDR1 MNHNS, CDR2 SASEGT. CDR3: CASSDRDRGRFDYGYTF. In DNA form, the CDR3 reads TGTGCCAGCAGTGACCGGGACAGGGGGCGTTTCGACTATGGCTACACCTTC.

V and J are TRBV2 and TRBJ2-1, with D possibly TRBD2 on 6 matching bases. There are 13 residues in the CDR3. The V end was cut by 0 bases, the J end by 9 bases, with 9 bases between. Germline-derived CDR1 and CDR2 are SNHLY and FYNNEI. The CDR3 loop reads CASSEAMGGEQFF. The CDR3 region has the DNA TGTGCCAGCAGTGAAGCAATGGGGGGTGAGCAGTTCTTC. Based on the CDR3 plus reference TRBV2 and TRBJ2-1, the full variable domain is EPEVTQTPSHQVTQMGQEVILRCVPISNHLYFYWYRQILGQKVEFLVSFYNNEISEKSEIFDDQFSVERPDGSNFTLKIRSTKLEDSAMYFCASSEAMGGEQFFGPGTRLTVL.

The rearrangement joins TRBV28 to TRBJ2-7; D unclear. Germline CDR1 reads MDHEN; CDR2 reads SYDVKM. This CDR3 has 15 residues. V gave up 5 bases and J gave up 3 bases, with 17 bases separating them. CDR3 region: CASSGPGRSHYEQYF. In DNA, the CDR3 is TGTGCCAGCAGTGGTCCGGGCCGTTCACACTACGAGCAGTACTTC. The entire variable domain, with the rest obtained from reference TRBV28 and TRBJ2-7, is as follows: DVKVTQSSRYLVKRTGEKVFLECVQDMDHENMFWYRQDPGLGLRLIYFSYDVKMKEKGDIPEGYSVSREKKERFSLILESASTNQTSMYLCASSGPGRSHYEQYFGPGTRLTVT.

This clone came up once. The CDR3 nucleotides are TGTGCCTGGAGCGCGTCGTATCTATACAATGAGCAGTTCTTC. Translated, it gives CAWSASYLYNEQFF. This rearrangement joins TRBV30 to TRBJ2-1; D is undetermined. Trimming pared 3 bases from V and 4 bases from J, leaving 13 bases between. The CDR3 has 14 amino acids. Germline lookup yields CDR1 GTSNPN and CDR2 SVGIG (reference sequence).

The chain carries TRBV6-5 and TRBJ2-7, with 10 positions matching TRBD2. The CDR3 length is 14 residues. V shed 6 bases, J shed 4 bases, and the junction held 6 bases outside the gene matches. From germline, CDR1 is MNHEY and CDR2 SVGAGI. In nucleotides, the CDR3 is TGTGCCAGCAGCACCGGGACTAGCGATTACGAGCAGTACTTC. Its protein product is CASSTGTSDYEQYF.

This clone was observed a single time. This chain uses TRBV21-1 with TRBJ2-5. TRBV21-1 is a documented pseudogene. The CDR3 spans 13 residues. CDR3 sequence (DNA): TGTGCCAGCAGCGCCATTTCGGATTGGACCCAGTACTTC. Encoded protein: CASSAISDWTQYF.

V gene TRBV4-3 combines with J gene TRBJ2-5; 7 bases map to TRBD2. The V gene end was trimmed by 1 base and the J gene end by 4 bases; junction bases not matched to a gene: 6. CDR1 LGHNA and CDR2 YSLEER come from the germline V gene. The CDR3 covers 15 residues. CDR3 region: CASSQALGRGETQYF. CDR3 in DNA: TGCGCCAGCAGCCAAGCTCTAGGGAGGGGAGAGACCCAGTACTTC.

This clone turned up a few times. This chain joins TRBV9 and TRBJ2-7, with D perhaps being TRBD1 or TRBD2 (5 bases each). The germline V and J ends were trimmed by 4 bases and 2 bases, with 13 bases remaining between them. Germline loops: CDR1 SGDLS, CDR2 YYNGEE. The CDR3 consists of 14 residues. CDR3 sequence: CASSFGTETYEQYF. In nucleotides, the CDR3 is TGTGCCAGCAGCTTTGGGACGGAGACCTACGAGCAGTACTTC.

This clone appeared a single time. This chain joins TRBV11-2 and TRBJ2-1; 8 positions agree with TRBD2. Germline lookup yields CDR1 SGHAT and CDR2 FQNNGV. The CDR3 consists of 16 residues. The V gene end was trimmed by 5 bases and the J gene end by 2 bases; junction bases not matched to a gene: 8. The CDR3 DNA is TGTGCCAGCAGCCCCCTCGCGGGAGGAGCCTACAATGAGCAGTTCTTC. Protein: CASSPLAGGAYNEQFF.

This clone was found a few times. The chain couples TRBV19 to TRBJ1-1, with D maybe TRBD1 (6 bases). Trimming pared 8 bases from V and 4 bases from J, leaving 14 bases between. Germline assignment: CDR1 LNHDA and CDR2 SQIVND (reference sequence). The CDR3 loop spans 13 amino acids. The CDR3 here is CASSQGGTTEAFF. CDR3 sequence (DNA): TGTGCCAGTTCACAGGGTGGGACCACTGAAGCTTTCTTT. The whole variable domain, filled in from reference TRBV19 and TRBJ1-1, reads DGGITQSPKYLFRKEGQNVTLSCEQNLNHDAMYWYRQDPGQGLRLIYYSQIVNDFQKGDIAEGYSVSREKKESFPLTVTSAQKNPTAFYLCASSQGGTTEAFFGQGTRLTVV.

The rearrangement uses TRBV19 and TRBJ2-1; TRBD1 agrees at 7 bases. The germline CDR1 and CDR2 sequences are LNHDA and SQIVND (reference sequence). The CDR3 consists of 16 residues. Germline trimming cut 4 bases from V and 10 bases from J; bases unmatched to any gene: 16. The CDR3 is CASSTLLGGPSVEQFF. The CDR3 DNA follows: TGTGCCAGTAGTACCCTGTTAGGGGGCCCCAGTGTGGAGCAGTTCTTC.

The chain joins TRBV6-6 to TRBJ1-5, with D hard to call. V shed 2 bases and J shed 0 bases, with 11 bases lying between them. This CDR3 contains 16 residues. Looked up from germline, CDR1 is MNHNY and CDR2 is SVGAGI (reference sequence). The DNA for the CDR3 is TGTGCCAGCAGTTACGTTGGGGATTTTAGCAATCAGCCCCAGCATTTT. Residues: CASSYVGDFSNQPQHF.

This rearrangement joins TRBV28 to TRBJ1-1; no clear D gene. The germline V gene has CDR1 MDHEN and CDR2 SYDVKM. There are 12 residues in the CDR3. Trimming took 1 base from V and 7 from J, leaving 7 bases between them. The CDR3 region is CASSLFGIEAFF. The DNA of the CDR3 is TGTGCCAGCAGTTTATTCGGAATTGAAGCTTTCTTT.

The J gene is TRBJ2-7, the V gene TRBV30; D remains unclear. Trimming cost V 2 bases and J 4 bases, with 6 bases left between them. Per germline, CDR1 GTSNPN and CDR2 SVGIG (reference sequence). This CDR3 region has 11 residues. As DNA, the CDR3 is TGTGCCTGGAGTTACGGGTACGAGCAGTACTTC. Translation: CAWSYGYEQYF.

The genes are TRBV19 and TRBJ2-6, with D uncertain. The CDR3 has 15 residues. Trimming shortened V by 7 bases and J by 3 bases, and 13 bases separated the two germline ends. Germline lookup yields CDR1 LNHDA and CDR2 SQIVND (reference sequence). The CDR3 here is CASIERAGGANVLTF. Written as DNA, the CDR3 is TGTGCCAGTATCGAAAGGGCCGGTGGGGCCAACGTCCTGACTTTC.

This clone was recorded once. The chain has TRBV5-1 and TRBJ1-2; D possibly corresponds to TRBD1 (6 bases). The CDR3 has 17 amino acids. Trimming stripped 3 bases from V and 4 bases from J, with 22 bases between. The germline gives CDR1 SGHRS, CDR2 YFSETQ. The CDR3, as DNA: TGCGCCAGCAGCTCGAGGTTACAGGGCGAGGGTAGCTATGGCTACACCTTC. As protein: CASSSRLQGEGSYGYTF.

This chain joins TRBV18 and TRBJ2-5; 7 positions agree with TRBD1. The junction had 6 bases not matched to a gene; V was cut back by 6 bases and J by 5 bases. CDR1 is KGHSH, CDR2 LQKENI, per germline. The CDR3 has 13 residues. Here the CDR3 reads CASSPTGSETQYF. The DNA for the CDR3 is TGTGCCAGCTCGCCGACAGGGAGCGAGACCCAGTACTTC.

For this clone: The junction differs from germline at one of its ends, possibly a read error. This rearrangement joins TRBV7-9 to TRBJ1-3; no reliable D call. Germline V CDR1 and CDR2: SEHNR, FQNEAQ (reference sequence). There are 14 residues in the CDR3. The CDR3 nucleotides read TGTGCCAGCAGCCTAGCAGAGTCTGGAAACACCATATATTTT. It is translated as CASSLAESGNTIYF.

This chain connects TRBV18 to TRBJ1-2; 12 bases agree with TRBD1. Losses at the gene ends were 5 bases for V and 8 bases for J; bases not matched to a gene: 3. The CDR3 is made up of 13 amino acids. Germline CDR1 reads KGHSH; CDR2 reads LQKENI. CDR3 sequence: CASSAGTGGGYTF. Written as DNA, the CDR3 is TGTGCCAGCTCAGCCGGGACAGGGGGCGGCTACACCTTC.

This clone was seen a handful of times. J is TRBJ1-5 and V is TRBV2; 7 bases agree with TRBD1. CDR1 is SNHLY, CDR2 FYNNEI, per germline. With V trimmed by 0 bases and J by 7 bases, 6 bases remained unmatched. This CDR3 is 15 amino acids long. DNA for the CDR3: TGTGCCAGCAGTGAAGCGGGGGCCAGGGGGCAGCCCCAGCATTTT. Translated: CASSEAGARGQPQHF.

This clone was seen a handful of times. The rearrangement uses TRBV5-1 and TRBJ1-3; 8 bases align to TRBD1. The germline V gene has CDR1 SGHRS and CDR2 YFSETQ. This CDR3 region has 15 residues. Trimming took 2 bases from V and 7 from J; bases not matched to a gene: 8. The CDR3 coding sequence is TGCGCCAGCAGCTTAAATACAGGGGGTCAGAACACCATATATTTT. It yields the protein CASSLNTGGQNTIYF.

J is TRBJ2-2 and V is TRBV19; a possible D gene is TRBD2 (6 bases). This CDR3 has 13 residues. CDR1 is LNHDA, CDR2 SQIVND, per germline (reference sequence). Trimming shortened V by 4 bases and J by 8 bases, and 11 bases separated the two germline ends. The CDR3 spells CASSSFGGGELFF. The CDR3, as DNA: TGTGCCAGTAGTAGTTTCGGGGGAGGGGAGCTGTTTTTT.

This sequence joins TRBV6-6 and TRBJ2-7; 11 nucleotides agree with TRBD2. The V segment lost 5 bases and the J segment 6 bases; nucleotides outside the gene matches: 9. CDR3 length equals 15 residues. Per germline, CDR1 MNHNY and CDR2 SVGAGI (reference sequence). As DNA, the CDR3 is TGTGCCAGCAGTGTCCCCACTAGCGGGAGTGCCGAGCAGTACTTC. This codes for CASSVPTSGSAEQYF.

The gene calls are TRBV19 and TRBJ1-5; the match to TRBD1 covers 7 bases. This CDR3 is built from 13 residues. Germline values: CDR1 LNHDA, CDR2 SQIVND (reference sequence). Trimming at V came to 8 bases and at J to 7 bases, leaving 8 bases not matched to a gene. In DNA, the CDR3 is TGTGCCAGTTCTGGACAGGTTCAACAGCCCCAGCATTTT. This gives the protein CASSGQVQQPQHF.

The J gene is TRBJ1-5, the V gene TRBV4-3; D is perhaps TRBD1 (6 bases). CDR3 length: 15 residues. The V gene lost 0 bases and the J gene lost 6 bases, with 12 bases spanning the gap. Per germline, CDR1 LGHNA and CDR2 YSLEER. The CDR3: CASSQEPRGAQPQHF. As DNA, the CDR3 is TGCGCCAGCAGCCAAGAGCCTCGGGGGGCTCAGCCCCAGCATTTT.

The J gene is TRBJ1-6, the V gene TRBV6-6; TRBD1 is a possible D gene (6 bases). The CDR3 length is 14 residues. CDR1 is MNHNY and CDR2 is SVGAGI in the germline V gene (reference sequence). V lost 7 bases, J lost 10 bases, and 17 bases lay in between. CDR3 bases: TGTGCCAGCATGAGCAGGGGCAGGAGCTCACCCCTCCACTTT. As protein: CASMSRGRSSPLHF.

The chain uses TRBV9 and TRBJ2-3, with TRBD2 matching 10 bases. Germline CDR1 and CDR2: SGDLS and YYNGEE. Trimming at V came to 8 bases and at J to 5 bases, leaving 11 bases not matched to a gene. The CDR3 runs to 15 residues. The CDR3: CASSGSGREEDTQYF. The CDR3 DNA reads TGTGCCAGTTCGGGAAGCGGGAGGGAGGAAGATACGCAGTATTTT.

The chain recombines TRBV27 with TRBJ2-5, with TRBD1 matching over 10 bases. Germline V CDR1 and CDR2: MNHEY, SMNVEV (reference sequence). The CDR3 sequence is 15 residues long. The V and J ends lost 3 bases and 4 bases, in that order; junction bases with no gene match: 5. The CDR3 nucleotides read TGTGCCAGCAGTTTTAGACAGGGGGCGGGAGAGACCCAGTACTTC. Translation gives CASSFRQGAGETQYF.

The chain joins TRBV11-2 to TRBJ2-7; D is possibly TRBD2 (6 bases). V was pared by 3 bases and J by 2 bases, with 8 bases between. The germline CDR1 and CDR2 sequences are SGHAT and FQNNGV. This CDR3 is 13 amino acids long. CDR3 residues: CASSFPGAYEQYF. CDR3 DNA sequence: TGTGCCAGCAGCTTTCCGGGGGCCTACGAGCAGTACTTC.

The chain carries TRBV6-6 and TRBJ2-7, with D perhaps matching TRBD1 (7 bases). Germline values: CDR1 MNHNY, CDR2 SVGAGI (reference sequence). The CDR3 has 15 amino acids. V was trimmed by 2 bases and J by 2 bases, leaving 13 bases between them. For the CDR3, the DNA is TGTGCCAGCAGTTACGGCGGCAGGGGGGCCTACGAGCAGTACTTC. This sequence encodes CASSYGGRGAYEQYF.